These 15 T cell receptor beta chains were sequenced from one sample in a study of T cells in Graves' hyperthyroidism and ophthalmopathy. Amplification of TCR beta CDR3 regions was performed using RNA transcripts as template. HTBI primers were used for first-round RT-PCR of the TCR CDR3. Each CDR3 protein gets one entry after TCRdb re-called the multiplex PCR reads with MiXCR. The sample has approximately 420,000 distinct CDR3 sequences, roughly 13% seen once. Sequencing was performed on blood. The receptors originated from a woman aged 18-29 years with Graves' hyperthyroidism.

The V call is TRBV16, the J call TRBJ2-7; TRBD2 agrees at 7 bases. The germline gives CDR1 KGHSY, CDR2 FQNENV. J lost 0 bases, V lost 2 bases, and 1 base had no gene match. The CDR3 is 14 amino acids. The CDR3 is CASSQGGDSYEQYF. The CDR3 DNA sequence: TGTGCCAGCAGCCAAGGGGGGGACTCCTACGAGCAGTACTTC.

This clonotype was seen ten or more times. This chain joins TRBV27 and TRBJ2-1; D might be TRBD2 (5 bases). V lost 2 bases and J lost 7, with 9 bases in between. This CDR3 contains 13 residues. CDR1 and CDR2 (germline): MNHEY, SMNVEV (reference sequence). CDR3 DNA sequence: TGTGCCAGCAGTTTAAGACTATTGAATGAGCAGTTCTTC. As protein: CASSLRLLNEQFF.

This clonotype showed up many times. The V gene is TRBV6-2 or TRBV6-3, the J gene TRBJ2-5; D is unclear. Trimming removed 5 bases from V and 7 bases from J, with 23 bases in between. Looked up from germline, CDR1 is MNHEY and CDR2 is SVGEGT. The CDR3 loop spans 16 amino acids. The CDR3 bases are TGTGCCAGCAGTGAACCCCAGTCCTCCCATGTCGGGACCCAGTACTTC. Encoded protein: CASSEPQSSHVGTQYF.

This clonotype was recorded only once. V is TRBV10-3 and J is TRBJ1-1; the D is unclear. This CDR3 contains 13 residues. V was pared by 5 bases and J by 1 base, with 8 bases between. The V gene's germline CDR1 is ENHRY and CDR2 SYGVKD. This CDR3 is CAISKDPNTEAFF. In DNA, the CDR3 is TGTGCCATCAGTAAAGATCCGAACACTGAAGCTTTCTTT.

In this sample, this clonotype turned up a few times. The gene calls are TRBV19 and TRBJ2-3; 8 bases are shared with TRBD1. From germline, CDR1 is LNHDA and CDR2 SQIVND (reference sequence). With V trimmed by 5 bases and J by 0 bases, 7 bases remained unmatched. The CDR3 runs 16 residues. The CDR3 region is CASSLRQGSSTDTQYF. CDR3 in DNA: TGTGCCAGTAGTCTCAGACAGGGGTCTAGCACAGATACGCAGTATTTT. Variable domain in full (rest from reference TRBV19 and TRBJ2-3): DGGITQSPKYLFRKEGQNVTLSCEQNLNHDAMYWYRQDPGQGLRLIYYSQIVNDFQKGDIAEGYSVSREKKESFPLTVTSAQKNPTAFYLCASSLRQGSSTDTQYFGPGTRLTVL.

This clonotype was recorded at least ten times. The J gene is TRBJ2-1, the V gene TRBV5-1; the match to TRBD2 covers 10 bases. Germline V CDR1 and CDR2: SGHRS, YFSETQ. The junction had 13 bases not matched to a gene; V was cut back by 3 bases and J by 7 bases. The CDR3 loop spans 17 amino acids. This CDR3 reads CASSWSPGLATVNEQFF. CDR3 DNA sequence: TGCGCCAGCAGCTGGAGTCCGGGACTAGCGACAGTGAATGAGCAGTTCTTC. The full variable domain, in which reference TRBV5-1 and TRBJ2-1 provide the parts outside the CDR3, is KAGVTQTPRYLIKTRGQQVTLSCSPISGHRSVSWYQQTPGQGLQFLFEYFSETQRNKGNFPGRFSGRQFSNSRSEMNVSTLELGDSALYLCASSWSPGLATVNEQFFGPGTRLTVL.

The chain has TRBV30 and TRBJ2-2; D remains unclear. This CDR3 spans 13 amino acids. V lost 1 base and J lost 0, with 3 bases in between. Germline V gives CDR1 GTSNPN, CDR2 SVGIG (reference sequence). The CDR3 loop reads CAWSEANTGELFF. The CDR3 bases are TGTGCCTGGAGTGAGGCGAACACCGGGGAGCTGTTTTTT. Full variable domain (missing parts from reference TRBV30 and TRBJ2-2): SQTIHQWPATLVQPVGSPLSLECTVEGTSNPNLYWYRQAAGRGLQLLFYSVGIGQISSEVPQNLSASRPQDRQFILSSKKLLLSDSGFYLCAWSEANTGELFFGEGSRLTVL.

The rearrangement uses TRBV5-1 and TRBJ2-2; D might be TRBD1 or TRBD2, each matching 5 bases. Germline CDR1 reads SGHRS; CDR2 reads YFSETQ. The length of the CDR3 is 17 residues. V lost 0 bases and J 2 bases, leaving 14 bases between the germline ends. The CDR3 spells CASSLGWDGTNTGELFF. In DNA form, the CDR3 reads TGCGCCAGCAGCTTGGGGTGGGACGGAACCAACACCGGGGAGCTGTTTTTT.

This clonotype was seen repeatedly, ten times or more. The chain is built from TRBV3-1 and TRBJ2-7; tentatively, D is TRBD1 (6 bases). CDR1 is LGHDT, CDR2 YNNKEL, per germline (reference sequence). With 5 bases removed from V and 6 bases from J, the gap between germline ends came to 14 bases. This CDR3 contains 13 residues. The CDR3: CASSDDRTREQYF. In DNA, the CDR3 is TGTGCCAGCAGCGATGACAGGACACGCGAGCAGTACTTC.

In its sample, this clonotype was seen many times. The chain couples TRBV7-2 to TRBJ2-5; tentative D call: TRBD1 (6 bases). Germline CDR1 is SGHTA and CDR2 is FQGNSA. The CDR3 consists of 15 residues. V gave up 2 bases and J gave up 2 bases, with 12 bases separating them. This CDR3 reads CASSLWGRGQETQYF. The DNA for the CDR3 is TGTGCCAGCAGCTTATGGGGCAGGGGTCAAGAGACCCAGTACTTC.

The V call is TRBV6-2 or TRBV6-3, the J call TRBJ2-7; 14 positions match TRBD2. Germline CDR1 reads MNHEY; CDR2 reads SVGEGT. The ends lost 2 bases at V and 6 bases at J; junction bases unmatched: 3. The CDR3 sequence is 15 residues long. CDR3 in amino acids: CASSYTGLAGVEQYF. CDR3 in DNA: TGTGCCAGCAGTTACACGGGACTAGCGGGAGTCGAGCAGTACTTC.

This clonotype occurred many times. This CDR3 reads CASSLSATVGNQPQHF. The CDR3 region has the DNA TGTGCCAGCAGTTTAAGTGCGACGGTGGGCAATCAGCCCCAGCATTTT. This rearrangement joins TRBV12-3 or TRBV12-4 to TRBJ1-5; no firm D call. V was trimmed by 2 bases and J by 2 bases, leaving 13 bases between them. This CDR3 spans 16 amino acids.

This clonotype was found many times. V usage is TRBV11-2 and J usage is TRBJ2-7; D is unresolved. Germline assignment: CDR1 SGHAT and CDR2 FQNNGV. Trimming left V 3 bases short and J 0 bases short, with 3 bases between. This CDR3 spans 12 amino acids. CDR3 protein: CASSFGSYEQYF. The CDR3 nucleotides read TGTGCCAGCAGCTTCGGCTCCTACGAGCAGTACTTC.

This clonotype was seen many times. The V call is TRBV7-3, the J call TRBJ2-1; 9 nucleotides line up with TRBD2. Looked up from germline, CDR1 is SGHTA and CDR2 is FQGTGA. The V segment lost 0 bases and the J segment 9 bases; nucleotides outside the gene matches: 9. The CDR3 extends over 16 amino acids. The CDR3 protein is CASSLTGGTSTPEQFF. The DNA of the CDR3 is TGTGCCAGCAGCTTAACTGGGGGGACTAGCACCCCTGAGCAGTTCTTC. The whole variable domain, filled in from reference TRBV7-3 and TRBJ2-1, reads GAGVSQTPSNKVTEKGKYVELRCDPISGHTALYWYRQSLGQGPEFLIYFQGTGAADDSGLPNDRFFAVRPEGSVSTLKIQRTERGDSAVYLCASSLTGGTSTPEQFFGPGTRLTVL.

The chain carries TRBV7-3 and TRBJ2-1; a weak D match, TRBD2 (5 bases). This CDR3 has 12 amino acids. Germline V gives CDR1 SGHTA, CDR2 FQGTGA. V was clipped by 0 bases and J by 11 bases, with 8 bases between them. CDR3 bases: TGTGCCAGCAGCTTAACGCGGACTCAGCAGTTCTTC. Translation gives CASSLTRTQQFF.